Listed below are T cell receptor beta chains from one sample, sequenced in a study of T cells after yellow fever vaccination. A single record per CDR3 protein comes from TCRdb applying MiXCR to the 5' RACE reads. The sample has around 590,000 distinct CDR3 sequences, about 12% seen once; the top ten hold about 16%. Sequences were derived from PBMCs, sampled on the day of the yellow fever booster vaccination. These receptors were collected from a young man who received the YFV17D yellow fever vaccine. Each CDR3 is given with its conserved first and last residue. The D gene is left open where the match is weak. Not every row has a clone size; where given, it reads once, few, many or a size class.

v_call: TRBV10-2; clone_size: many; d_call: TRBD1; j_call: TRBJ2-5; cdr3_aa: CAISQGQGEETQYF; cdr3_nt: TGCGCCATCTCCCAAGGACAGGGGGAAGAGACCCAGTACTTC
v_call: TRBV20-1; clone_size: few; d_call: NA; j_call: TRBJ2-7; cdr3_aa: CSASGRSIGYEQYF; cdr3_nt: TGCAGTGCTAGCGGGAGATCAATCGGGTACGAGCAGTACTTC
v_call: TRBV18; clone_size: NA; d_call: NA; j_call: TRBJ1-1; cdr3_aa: CASSTKMNTEAFF; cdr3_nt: TGTGCCAGCTCAACAAAAATGAACACTGAAGCTTTCTTT
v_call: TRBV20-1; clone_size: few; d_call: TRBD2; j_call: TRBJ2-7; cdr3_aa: CSAKEREFSYEQYF; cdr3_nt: TGCAGTGCTAAGGAGCGGGAGTTCTCCTACGAGCAGTACTTC
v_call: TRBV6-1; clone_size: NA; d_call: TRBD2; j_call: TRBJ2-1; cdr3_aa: CASRGERGTYNEQFF; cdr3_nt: TGTGCCAGCAGGGGGGAGCGGGGTACCTACAATGAGCAGTTCTTC
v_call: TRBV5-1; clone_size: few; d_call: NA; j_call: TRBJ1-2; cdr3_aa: CASSSRSGHYGYTF; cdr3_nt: TGCGCCAGCAGCTCCCGGAGCGGACATTATGGCTACACCTTC
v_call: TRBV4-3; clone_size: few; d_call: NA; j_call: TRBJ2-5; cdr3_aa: CASSAGGLQETQYF; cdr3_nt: TGCGCCAGCAGCGCGGGTGGATTACAAGAGACCCAGTACTTC
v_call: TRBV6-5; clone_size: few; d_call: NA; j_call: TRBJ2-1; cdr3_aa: CASHSFFNEQFF; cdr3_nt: TGTGCCAGCCACTCTTTTTTCAATGAGCAGTTCTTC
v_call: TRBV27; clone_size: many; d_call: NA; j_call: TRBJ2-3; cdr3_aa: CASSPLSTDTQYF; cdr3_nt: TGTGCCAGCAGTCCTCTGAGCACAGATACGCAGTATTTT
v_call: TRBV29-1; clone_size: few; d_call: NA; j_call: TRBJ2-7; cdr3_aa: CSVGRYGSGEQYF; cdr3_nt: TGCAGCGTTGGGCGGTACGGGAGTGGCGAGCAGTACTTC
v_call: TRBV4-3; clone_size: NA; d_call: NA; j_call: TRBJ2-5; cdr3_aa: CASSQVVGRETQYF; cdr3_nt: TGCGCCAGCAGCCAAGTAGTTGGGAGAGAGACCCAGTACTTC
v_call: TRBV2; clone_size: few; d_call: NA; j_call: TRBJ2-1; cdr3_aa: CASSEAGLGNEQFF; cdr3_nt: TGTGCCAGCAGTGAAGCGGGACTCGGCAATGAGCAGTTCTTC
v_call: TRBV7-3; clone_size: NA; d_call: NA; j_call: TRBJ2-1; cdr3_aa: CASSLRQGRENEQFF; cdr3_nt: TGTGCCAGCAGCCTCAGACAGGGGAGGGAGAATGAGCAGTTCTTC
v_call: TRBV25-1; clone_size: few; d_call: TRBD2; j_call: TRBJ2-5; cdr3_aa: CASGTSGTQETQYF; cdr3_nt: TGTGCCAGCGGGACTAGCGGGACTCAAGAGACCCAGTACTTC
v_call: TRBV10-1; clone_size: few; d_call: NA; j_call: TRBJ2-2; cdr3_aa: CACPSGELFF; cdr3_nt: TGCGCCTGTCCCTCCGGGGAGCTGTTTTTT
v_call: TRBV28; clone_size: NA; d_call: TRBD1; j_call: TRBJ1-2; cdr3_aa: CASSLPGQGLSLGYGYTF; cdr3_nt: TGTGCCAGCAGTTTACCAGGACAGGGCCTCTCCCTAGGCTATGGCTACACCTTC
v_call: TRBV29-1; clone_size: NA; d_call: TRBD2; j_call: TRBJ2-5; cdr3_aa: CSVATGGTQYF; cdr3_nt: TGCAGCGTTGCCACGGGGGGGACCCAGTACTTC
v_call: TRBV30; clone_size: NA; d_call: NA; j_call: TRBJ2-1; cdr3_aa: CAWSSGTREFF; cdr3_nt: TGTGCCTGGAGTTCCGGGACCAGGGAGTTCTTC
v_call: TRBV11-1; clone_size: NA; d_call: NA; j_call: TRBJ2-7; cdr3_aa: CASSLETTSYEQYF; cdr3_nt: TGTGCCAGCAGCTTGGAAACTACCTCCTACGAGCAGTACTTC
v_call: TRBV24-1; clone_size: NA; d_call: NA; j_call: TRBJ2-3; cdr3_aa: CATSDPEGTTDTQYF; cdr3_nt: TGTGCCACCAGTGACCCGGAGGGGACGACAGATACGCAGTATTTT
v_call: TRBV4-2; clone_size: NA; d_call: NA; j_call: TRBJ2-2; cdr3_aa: CASSQEAGQSGELFF; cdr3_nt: TGTGCCAGCAGCCAAGAAGCCGGACAGTCCGGGGAGCTGTTTTTT
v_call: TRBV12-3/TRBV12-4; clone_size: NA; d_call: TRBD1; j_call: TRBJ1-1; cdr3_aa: CASRLNRGTEAFF; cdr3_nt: TGTGCCAGCAGACTGAACAGGGGAACTGAAGCTTTCTTT